Included here is one T cell receptor (beta chain) sequence, with context. Its antigen is unknown. Base qualities are not recorded, but no much larger clone differs from it by a single base. The TCR beta CDR3 regions were amplified from RNA transcripts. The first round of RT-PCR for the TCR CDR3 was performed with the HTBI primer set and the Qiagen OneStep RT-PCR kit. A second multiplex PCR round built the libraries, followed by size selection and purification. Paired-end sequencing of the libraries was performed with 100 bp reads on an Illumina HiSeq2000. In the paper's pipeline: Raw data were processed with SOAPnuke, discarding reads with adapters, uncalled bases, mean Phred below 15, or no exact constant-primer or identifier match. High-quality paired reads were merged with COPE v1.2.5, and unique nucleotide sequences were defined as clonotypes. Clonotypes were aligned to IMGT TRBV, TRBD and TRBJ reference segments using MiTCR v1.1. Analysis was restricted to V-J combinations with a frequency above 0.0001, which covered approximately 99% of repertoires. The TCS score was defined as F50 (clonal expansion) divided by E x V (chaos), with BLOSUM62-based TCRdist calculated between CDR3 peptides within each V-J. Welch's t-statistics and random forest reduced roughly 530 V-J features to roughly 13, which were used in a naive Bayes classifier (R e1071). TCRdb reworked the public reads: Q25 trimming with fastp, MiXCR clone assembly, productive beta chains retained. Every CDR3 protein is listed once, alongside the most common genes and DNA of its rows. It is TCRdb's table, rather than the study itself, that gives the V and J calls and clone size. The sample profile shows about 560,000 distinct CDR3 sequences; about 45% of them were found once. 8.2% of the sample rests with the top ten.

This specimen belongs to a study of T cells in Graves' hyperthyroidism and ophthalmopathy (dated by TCRdb to the late 2010s). General notes on the study: A discovery cohort of 95 to 100 patients, approximately 44 with Graves' ophthalmopathy and 57 with stable Graves' hyperthyroidism, was used to find distinguishing TCR V-J signatures. Prospective prediction of ophthalmopathy was tested in an independent validation cohort consisting of some 18 hyperthyroidism patients and approximately 16 patients who later progressed to ophthalmopathy. The 90 or so discovery patients were randomly split 7:3 into training and test sets. The study also compared thyroid tissue and blood T-cell repertoires from a handful of Graves' hyperthyroidism patients. Following sampling, methimazole starting at 30 mg daily was given to hyperthyroidism patients, and high-dose intravenous methylprednisolone was given to ophthalmopathy patients. The paper describes TCR Vbeta CDR3 sequencing of 140 or so peripheral blood samples, made up of 43 ophthalmopathy patients, over 70 hyperthyroidism patients and some 17 progressor patients.

The V end loses 3 bases and the J end loses 2 bases, and a stretch of 23 bases separates them. For CDR1 and CDR2, the germline V gene lists ENHRY and SYGVKD. The cysteine opens and the phenylalanine closes a CDR3 of 18 amino acids. Only CDR3 DNA remains: 54 bases, in frame from the first base. Stable Graves' hyperthyroidism was defined as the absence of progression to ophthalmopathy over 18 months of follow-up. Hyperthyroidism patients were newly diagnosed, had a disease duration of under 2 months, and were aged 18 to 65 years. Any patient with an uncontrolled infection, another autoimmune disease, pregnancy or lactation was excluded. Diagnoses were established on the basis of clinical symptoms, serum thyroxine and TRAb, thyroid ultrasound, and orbital computed tomography. Total RNA was extracted using Trizol reagent, and RNA quality was assessed on an Agilent 2100 Bioanalyzer. The full study reports these points: In validation, the model predicted progression to ophthalmopathy a median of 6.5 months before onset, with roughly 70% sensitivity and 72.22% specificity. A model built on a 13 V-J signature distinguished ophthalmopathy from stable hyperthyroidism, reaching 85% to 90% sensitivity and around 81% specificity in cross-validation and 80%/75% in testing. No statistical method was used to set the sample size in advance, and investigators knew the group allocation. Most expanded thyroid clonotypes (frequency above 0.001) were also detected in blood, a finding suggesting that blood repertoires may reflect thyroid immune responses.

The receptor was isolated from a woman aged 18-29 years with Graves' hyperthyroidism. Donor details come from another sample of the same person, matched by shared clones. Rearrangement joined TRBV10-3 to TRBJ2-7; TRBD2 might be the D gene, on 6 matching bases. Sequencing input: peripheral blood or thyroid tissue (not recorded which). The DNA sequence reads TGTGCCATCAGTGACCAGAGCCGCGGGATCCGCAGCACCTACGAGCAGTACTTC. This translates into CAISDQSRGIRSTYEQYF.